Sequencing of this TCR beta chain was carried out in a study of T cell responses to AZD1222 COVID-19 vaccine. From germline, CDR1 is SSHAT and CDR2 FNYEAQ (reference sequence). The CDR3 length is 15 residues. Profiled with immunoSEQ multiplex PCR; TCRdb holds only in-frame clones, not every one. The sample holds more than 85,000 clones, 90% to 95% seen once. Details on this clone: At one boundary the junction diverges from the germline segment, which might be a read error.

The sample was peripheral blood, taken on day 0 of AZD1222 vaccination. The chain uses TRBV7-7 and TRBJ2-1, with TRBD1 matching over 10 bases. The sequence derives from an adult in good health. The CDR3 here is CASSPMGQGYNEQFF. The CDR3 coding sequence is TGTGCTAGCAGCCCGATGGGACAGGGGTACAATGAGCAGTTCTTC.